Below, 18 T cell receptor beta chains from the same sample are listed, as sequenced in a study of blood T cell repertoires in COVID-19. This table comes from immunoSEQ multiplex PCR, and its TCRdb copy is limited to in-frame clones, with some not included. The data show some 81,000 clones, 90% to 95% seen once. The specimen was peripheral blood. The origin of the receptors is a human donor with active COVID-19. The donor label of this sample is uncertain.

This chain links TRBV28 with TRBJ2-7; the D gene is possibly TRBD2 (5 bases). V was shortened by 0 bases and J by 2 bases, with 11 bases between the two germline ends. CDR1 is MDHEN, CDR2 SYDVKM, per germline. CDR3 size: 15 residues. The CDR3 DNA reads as TGTGCCAGCAGTTTATGGGGCGGAGGCCCCTACGAGCAGTACTTC. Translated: CASSLWGGGPYEQYF.

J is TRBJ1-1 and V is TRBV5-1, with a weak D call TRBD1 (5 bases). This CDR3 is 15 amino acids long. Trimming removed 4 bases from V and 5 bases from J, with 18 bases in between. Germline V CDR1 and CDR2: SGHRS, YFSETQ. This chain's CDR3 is CASSQTAGLTTEAFF. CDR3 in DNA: TGCGCCAGCAGCCAGACAGCCGGGTTAACGACTGAAGCTTTCTTT.

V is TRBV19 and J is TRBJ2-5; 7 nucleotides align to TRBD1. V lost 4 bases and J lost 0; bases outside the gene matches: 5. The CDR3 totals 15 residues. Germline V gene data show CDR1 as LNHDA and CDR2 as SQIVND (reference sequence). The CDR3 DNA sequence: TGTGCCAGTAGTACCAAGACAGGGTACCAAGAGACCCAGTACTTC. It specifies CASSTKTGYQETQYF.

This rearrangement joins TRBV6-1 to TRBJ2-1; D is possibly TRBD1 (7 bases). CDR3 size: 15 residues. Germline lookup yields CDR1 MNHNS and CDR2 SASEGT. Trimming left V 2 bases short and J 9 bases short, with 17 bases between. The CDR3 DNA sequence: TGTGCCAGCAGTGAAAAGACAGGGAGGATTGTTGAGCAGTTCTTC. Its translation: CASSEKTGRIVEQFF.

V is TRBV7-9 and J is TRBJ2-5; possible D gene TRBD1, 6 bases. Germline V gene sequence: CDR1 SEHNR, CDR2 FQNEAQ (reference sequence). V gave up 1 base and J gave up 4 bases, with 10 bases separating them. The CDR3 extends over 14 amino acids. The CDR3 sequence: CASSLGGRRETQYF. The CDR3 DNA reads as TGTGCCAGCAGCTTAGGGGGGCGGAGAGAGACCCAGTACTTC.

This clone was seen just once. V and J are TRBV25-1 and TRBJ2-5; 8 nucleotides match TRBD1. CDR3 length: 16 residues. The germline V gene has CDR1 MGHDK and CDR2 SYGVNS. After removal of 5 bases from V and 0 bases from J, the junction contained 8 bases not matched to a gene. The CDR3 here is CASSPGQGSYQETQYF. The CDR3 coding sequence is TGTGCCAGCAGTCCCGGACAGGGATCCTACCAAGAGACCCAGTACTTC.

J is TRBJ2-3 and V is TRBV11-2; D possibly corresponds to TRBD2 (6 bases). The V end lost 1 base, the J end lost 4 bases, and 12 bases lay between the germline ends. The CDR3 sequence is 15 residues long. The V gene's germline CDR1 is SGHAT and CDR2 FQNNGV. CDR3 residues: CASSLAGVRADTQYF. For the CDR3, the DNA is TGTGCCAGCAGCTTAGCGGGAGTAAGGGCAGATACGCAGTATTTT.

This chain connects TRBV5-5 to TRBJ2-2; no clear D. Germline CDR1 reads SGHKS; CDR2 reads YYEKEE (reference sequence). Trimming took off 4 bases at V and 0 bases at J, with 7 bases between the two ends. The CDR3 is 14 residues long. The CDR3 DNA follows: TGTGCCAGCAGCCTAGGCCCGAACACCGGGGAGCTGTTTTTT. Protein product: CASSLGPNTGELFF. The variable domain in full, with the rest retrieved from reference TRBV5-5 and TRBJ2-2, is DAGVTQSPTHLIKTRGQQVTLRCSPISGHKSVSWYQQVLGQGPQFIFQYYEKEERGRGNFPDRFSARQFPNYSSELNVNALLLGDSALYLCASSLGPNTGELFFGEGSRLTVL.

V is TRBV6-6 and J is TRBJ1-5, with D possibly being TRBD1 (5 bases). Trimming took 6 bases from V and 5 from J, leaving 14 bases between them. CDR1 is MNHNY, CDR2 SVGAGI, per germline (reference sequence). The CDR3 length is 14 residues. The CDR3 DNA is TGTGCCAGCAGGGGGCAGACAGCAGATCAGCCCCAGCATTTT. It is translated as CASRGQTADQPQHF.

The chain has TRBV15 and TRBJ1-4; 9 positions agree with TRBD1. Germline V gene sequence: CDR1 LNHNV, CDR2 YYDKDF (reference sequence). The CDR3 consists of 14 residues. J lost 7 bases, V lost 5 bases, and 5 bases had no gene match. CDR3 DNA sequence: TGTGCCACCAGCCGGGACAGGGTTGTTGAAAAACTGTTTTTT. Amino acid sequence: CATSRDRVVEKLFF. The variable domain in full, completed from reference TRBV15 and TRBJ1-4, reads DAMVIQNPRYQVTQFGKPVTLSCSQTLNHNVMYWYQQKSSQAPKLLFHYYDKDFNNEADTPDNFQSRRPNTSFCFLDIRSPGLGDTAMYLCATSRDRVVEKLFFGSGTQLSVL.

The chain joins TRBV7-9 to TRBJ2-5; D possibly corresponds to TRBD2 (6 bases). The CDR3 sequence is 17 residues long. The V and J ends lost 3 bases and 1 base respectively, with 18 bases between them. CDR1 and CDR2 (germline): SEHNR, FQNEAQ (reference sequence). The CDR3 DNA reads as TGTGCCAGCAGCTTTGGGAGTCCACCTAGCGCCCAAGAGACCCAGTACTTC. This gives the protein CASSFGSPPSAQETQYF.

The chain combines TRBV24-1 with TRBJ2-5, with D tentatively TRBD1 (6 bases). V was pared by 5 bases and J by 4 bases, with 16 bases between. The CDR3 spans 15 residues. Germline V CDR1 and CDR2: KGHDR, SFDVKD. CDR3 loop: CATSGMTGRLETQYF. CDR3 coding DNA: TGTGCCACCAGTGGGATGACAGGTCGTTTAGAGACCCAGTACTTC.

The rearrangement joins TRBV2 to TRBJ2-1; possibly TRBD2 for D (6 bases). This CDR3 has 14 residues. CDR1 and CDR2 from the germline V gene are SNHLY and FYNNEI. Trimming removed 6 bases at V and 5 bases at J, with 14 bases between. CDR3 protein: CASRGRTKNNEQFF. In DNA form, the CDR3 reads TGTGCCAGCAGGGGAAGGACTAAAAACAATGAGCAGTTCTTC.

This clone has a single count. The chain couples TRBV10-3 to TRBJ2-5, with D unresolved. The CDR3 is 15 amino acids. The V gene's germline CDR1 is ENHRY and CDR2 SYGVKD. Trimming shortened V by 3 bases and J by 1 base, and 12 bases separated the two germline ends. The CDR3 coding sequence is TGTGCCATCAGTGACCAGCGAGCCCCCCAAGAGACCCAGTACTTC. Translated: CAISDQRAPQETQYF.

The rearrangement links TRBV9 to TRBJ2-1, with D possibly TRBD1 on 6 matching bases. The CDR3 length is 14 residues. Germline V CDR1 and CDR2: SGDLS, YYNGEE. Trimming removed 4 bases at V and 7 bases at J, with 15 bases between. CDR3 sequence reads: CASSRHRETNEQFF. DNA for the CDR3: TGTGCCAGCAGCAGACACAGGGAAACGAATGAGCAGTTCTTC. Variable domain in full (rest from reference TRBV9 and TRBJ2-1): DSGVTQTPKHLITATGQRVTLRCSPRSGDLSVYWYQQSLDQGLQFLIQYYNGEERAKGNILERFSAQQFPDLHSELNLSSLELGDSALYFCASSRHRETNEQFFGPGTRLTVL.

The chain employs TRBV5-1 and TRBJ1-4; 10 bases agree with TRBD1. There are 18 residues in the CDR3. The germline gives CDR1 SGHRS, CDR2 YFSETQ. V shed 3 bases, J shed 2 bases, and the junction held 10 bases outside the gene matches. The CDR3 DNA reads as TGCGCCAGCAGCTCGGGAGACAGGGGGCGCATGACTAATGAAAAACTGTTTTTT. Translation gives CASSSGDRGRMTNEKLFF.

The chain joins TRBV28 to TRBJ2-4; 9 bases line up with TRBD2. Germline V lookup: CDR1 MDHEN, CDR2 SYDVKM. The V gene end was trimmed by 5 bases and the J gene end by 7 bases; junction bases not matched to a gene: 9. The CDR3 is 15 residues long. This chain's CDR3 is CASSPAGGPYNIQYF. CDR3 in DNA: TGTGCCAGCAGTCCCGCGGGAGGGCCCTATAACATTCAGTACTTC. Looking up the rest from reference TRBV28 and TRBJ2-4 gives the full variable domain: DVKVTQSSRYLVKRTGEKVFLECVQDMDHENMFWYRQDPGLGLRLIYFSYDVKMKEKGDIPEGYSVSREKKERFSLILESASTNQTSMYLCASSPAGGPYNIQYFGAGTRLSVL.

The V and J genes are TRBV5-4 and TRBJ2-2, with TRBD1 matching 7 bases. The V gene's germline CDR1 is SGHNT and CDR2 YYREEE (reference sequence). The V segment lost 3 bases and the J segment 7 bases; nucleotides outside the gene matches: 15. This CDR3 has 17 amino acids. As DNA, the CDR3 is TGTGCCAGCAGCTCTCTGACAGGGTTCAGTTCCATCGGGGAGCTGTTTTTT. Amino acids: CASSSLTGFSSIGELFF.